These 13 T cell receptor beta chains share one sample of origin, sequenced in a study of T cell changes during pregnancy in multiple sclerosis. This table comes from immunoSEQ multiplex PCR, and its TCRdb copy is limited to in-frame clones, with some not included. The sample includes tens of thousands of clones, roughly 90% seen only once; the top ten take roughly 1.5%. Here the sequenced sample was peripheral blood, taken in the third trimester of pregnancy. These receptors were obtained from a female donor with multiple sclerosis, enrolled in a pregnancy study.

This clone appeared a single time. The V gene is TRBV21-1, the J gene TRBJ1-1; no check of the table's D call, TRBD1, against the DNA was made. TRBV21-1 is listed as a pseudogene. The CDR3 sequence is 15 residues long. The CDR3: CASRPGTGENTEAFF. CDR3 in DNA: TGTGCCAGCAGACCGGGGACAGGGGAGAACACTGAAGCTTTCTTT.

The V and J genes are TRBV19 and TRBJ2-7, with a weak D call TRBD2 (5 bases). Germline V lookup: CDR1 LNHDA, CDR2 SQIVND (reference sequence). The CDR3 runs 8 residues. In DNA, the CDR3 is TGTGGAGAGGGCGAGCAGTACTTC. Its protein product is CGEGEQYF.

The chain uses TRBV9 and TRBJ1-4; no clear D. Germline V gives CDR1 SGDLS, CDR2 YYNGEE. The CDR3 extends over 15 amino acids. Deletions cut 0 bases from V and 8 bases from J, with 14 bases between. DNA of the CDR3: TGTGCCAGCAGCGTAGGGTACAGAGATGGCGAAAAACTGTTTTTT. Protein product: CASSVGYRDGEKLFF.

The V gene is TRBV7-9, the J gene TRBJ1-1, with D tentatively TRBD1 (5 bases). Trimming took 4 bases from V and 4 from J, leaving 13 bases between them. From germline, CDR1 is SEHNR and CDR2 FQNEAQ (reference sequence). This CDR3 contains 14 residues. The CDR3 region has the DNA TGTGCCAGCAGCTACCGTAGGGGTCCCACTGAAGCTTTCTTT. Protein sequence: CASSYRRGPTEAFF.

This rearrangement joins TRBV13 to TRBJ2-1; tentatively, D is TRBD1 (6 bases). Per the germline V gene, CDR1 is PRHDT and CDR2 is FYEKMQ (reference sequence). The CDR3 contains 14 residues. V was trimmed by 4 bases and J by 10 bases, leaving 17 bases between them. For the CDR3, the DNA is TGTGCCAGCAGCTCCGACAGGCGCTCGGGGGAGCAGTTCTTC. The encoded protein is CASSSDRRSGEQFF.

This chain connects TRBV30 to TRBJ1-5; possibly TRBD1 for D (6 bases). CDR1 GTSNPN and CDR2 SVGIG come from the germline V gene (reference sequence). The V end was cut by 1 base, the J end by 5 bases, with 12 bases between. CDR3 size: 14 residues. This chain's CDR3 is CAWSEETGHQPQHF. CDR3 coding DNA: TGTGCCTGGAGTGAGGAAACAGGGCATCAGCCCCAGCATTTT.

The V and J genes are TRBV21-1 and TRBJ1-6; the D segment call TRBD1 is taken from the table without a DNA check. TRBV21-1 is marked as a pseudogene. This CDR3 comprises 17 residues. The DNA for the CDR3 is TGTGCCAGCAGCAAAGAAGTTCACAGGGAAAGTAATTCACCCCTCCACTTT. Its protein product is CASSKEVHRESNSPLHF.

About this clone: One base away lies a much larger clone, so this may be a sequencing read error. This sample includes further DNA sequences coding for the same CDR3. The V gene is TRBV6-4, the J gene TRBJ2-3; 7 bases agree with TRBD2. J gave up 1 base and V 2 bases, and 0 bases lay outside the gene matches. The CDR3 runs to 14 residues. Germline V CDR1 and CDR2: MRHNA, SNTAGT. CDR3 residues: CASSDAGGTDTQYF. The CDR3 nucleotides read TGTGCCAGCAGTGACGCGGGGGGCACAGATACGCAGTATTTT.

The V call is TRBV6-1, the J call TRBJ1-2, with D perhaps matching TRBD1 (5 bases). Trimming left V 3 bases short and J 3 bases short, with 14 bases between. CDR1 is MNHNS and CDR2 is SASEGT in the germline V gene. CDR3 length: 15 amino acids. The CDR3 is CASSDGRGADYGYTF. The CDR3 DNA reads TGTGCCAGCAGTGATGGGAGGGGCGCGGACTATGGCTACACCTTC.

The rearrangement joins TRBV9 to TRBJ1-3; D call uncertain. Germline V CDR1 and CDR2: SGDLS, YYNGEE. Trimming took 4 bases from V and 0 from J, leaving 11 bases between them. The CDR3 has 15 residues. This CDR3 reads CASSPILSSGNTIYF. CDR3 nucleotide sequence: TGTGCCAGCAGCCCGATCCTCAGCTCTGGAAACACCATATATTTT.

The CDR3 protein is CASSPPGLRGANVLTF. The CDR3 coding sequence is TGTGCCAGCAGCCCGCCAGGGTTGCGAGGGGCCAACGTCCTGACTTTC. The V call is TRBV7-3, the J call TRBJ2-6, with D tentatively TRBD1 (5 bases). The CDR3 covers 16 residues. Germline CDR1 reads SGHTA; CDR2 reads FQGTGA. With 5 bases removed from V and 4 bases from J, the gap between germline ends came to 15 bases.

V and J are TRBV28 and TRBJ2-7, with 7 bases matching TRBD2. CDR1 is MDHEN, CDR2 SYDVKM, per germline. The CDR3 extends over 14 amino acids. The V and J ends lost 6 bases and 5 bases, in that order; junction bases with no gene match: 10. This CDR3 is CASSAPGGGDEQYF. The CDR3 DNA sequence: TGTGCCAGCAGCGCTCCCGGGGGAGGGGACGAGCAGTACTTC.

In this sample, this clone turned up once. J is TRBJ1-4 and V is TRBV2; 7 nucleotides align to TRBD1. V shed 3 bases and J 5 bases; nucleotides not matched to a gene: 3. This CDR3 spans 14 amino acids. The germline V gene has CDR1 SNHLY and CDR2 FYNNEI. The CDR3 protein is CASSEGQRNEKLFF. CDR3 sequence (DNA): TGTGCCAGCAGTGAGGGACAGAGGAATGAAAAACTGTTTTTT.